This TCR beta chain was captured in a study of blood T cell repertoires in COVID-19. Sequencing used immunoSEQ multiplex PCR; TCRdb keeps in-frame clones, though not all of them. The data show 90,000 to 150,000 clones, roughly 85% seen once. This CDR3 spans 12 amino acids. CDR1 and CDR2 from the germline V gene are ENHRY and SYGVKD. The V and J ends lost 2 bases and 6 bases respectively, with 8 bases between them. The sequence derives from an elderly man with acute or convalescent COVID-19. Specimen: peripheral blood. The chain joins TRBV10-3 to TRBJ2-7; D is unresolved. In DNA form, the CDR3 reads TGTGCCATCAGTGAGAACAGTCCCGAGCAGTACTTC. This encodes CAISENSPEQYF.